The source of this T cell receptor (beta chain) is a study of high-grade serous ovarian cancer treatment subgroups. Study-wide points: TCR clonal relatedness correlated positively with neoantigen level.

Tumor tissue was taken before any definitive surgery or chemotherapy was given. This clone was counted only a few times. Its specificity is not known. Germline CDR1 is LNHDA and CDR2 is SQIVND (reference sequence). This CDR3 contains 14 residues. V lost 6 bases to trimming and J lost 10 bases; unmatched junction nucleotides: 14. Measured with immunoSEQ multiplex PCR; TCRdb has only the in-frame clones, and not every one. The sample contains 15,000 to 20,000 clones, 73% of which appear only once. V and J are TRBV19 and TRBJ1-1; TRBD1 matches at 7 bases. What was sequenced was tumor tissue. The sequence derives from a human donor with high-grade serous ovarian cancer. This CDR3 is CASRDPKGARGAFF. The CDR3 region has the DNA TGTGCCAGTAGAGATCCCAAGGGGGCACGGGGAGCTTTCTTT.